The 12 T cell receptor beta chains given below trace back to one sample, sequenced in a study of blood T cell repertoires in COVID-19. Repertoires were generated with immunoSEQ multiplex PCR, while TCRdb's copy carries only in-frame clones and drops some. This table has a few hundred thousand clones, about four fifths appearing once. Sequenced sample: peripheral blood. The receptors come from a person aged 70 to 85 with COVID-19, enrolled during active disease.

The gene calls are TRBV7-8 and TRBJ2-7, with 10 bases aligning to TRBD1. Germline V gene lookup returns CDR1 SGHVS and CDR2 FQNEAQ. J lost 5 bases, V lost 5 bases, and 9 bases had no gene match. The CDR3 extends over 15 amino acids. The CDR3 here is CASSNSGTGVDEQYF. The CDR3 DNA follows: TGTGCCAGCAGCAACTCCGGGACAGGGGTAGACGAGCAGTACTTC.

A single count supports this clone. The chain combines TRBV20-1 with TRBJ2-5; tentatively, D is TRBD2 (5 bases). The CDR3 covers 10 residues. Trimming pared 5 bases from V and 14 bases from J, leaving 15 bases between. Germline CDR1 is DFQATT and CDR2 is SNEGSKA (reference sequence). The CDR3 loop is CSADREYPYF. In DNA, the CDR3 is TGCAGTGCTGACCGGGAATATCCTTACTTC.

The chain employs TRBV28 and TRBJ2-1, with 9 bases lining up with TRBD2. This CDR3 contains 17 residues. Trimming took 6 bases from V and 7 from J; bases not matched to a gene: 16. In germline, CDR1 is MDHEN, CDR2 SYDVKM. The CDR3 region is CASSRSGLARTANEQFF. The CDR3 nucleotides read TGTGCCAGCAGCCGATCCGGACTAGCGAGGACAGCAAATGAGCAGTTCTTC. Variable domain in full (rest from reference TRBV28 and TRBJ2-1): DVKVTQSSRYLVKRTGEKVFLECVQDMDHENMFWYRQDPGLGLRLIYFSYDVKMKEKGDIPEGYSVSREKKERFSLILESASTNQTSMYLCASSRSGLARTANEQFFGPGTRLTVL.

This chain connects TRBV19 to TRBJ2-7, with 8 bases fitting TRBD1. With 7 bases clipped from V and 4 bases from J, the junction kept 12 bases outside the gene matches. CDR3 length equals 15 residues. The germline V gene encodes CDR1 LNHDA and CDR2 SQIVND (reference sequence). CDR3 coding DNA: TGTGCCAGTACCCCGGGCCCGGACAGGGCTTACGAGCAGTACTTC. Translating it yields CASTPGPDRAYEQYF.

The CDR3 spells CAISDGMGNQPQHF. CDR3 bases: TGTGCCATCAGTGACGGGATGGGCAATCAGCCCCAGCATTTT. V usage is TRBV10-3 and J usage is TRBJ1-5; D is ambiguous. Deletions cut 3 bases from V and 2 bases from J, with 8 bases between. The CDR3 covers 14 residues. The germline V gene has CDR1 ENHRY and CDR2 SYGVKD.

V usage is TRBV28 and J usage is TRBJ2-7; 8 bases line up with TRBD2. The germline CDR1 and CDR2 sequences are MDHEN and SYDVKM. This CDR3 has 17 amino acids. V lost 4 bases to trimming and J lost 3 bases; unmatched junction nucleotides: 14. The CDR3: CASSSPAAGLGDYEQYF. CDR3 in DNA: TGTGCCAGCAGTTCCCCTGCCGCGGGACTAGGAGACTACGAGCAGTACTTC. The variable domain in full, with the rest retrieved from reference TRBV28 and TRBJ2-7, is DVKVTQSSRYLVKRTGEKVFLECVQDMDHENMFWYRQDPGLGLRLIYFSYDVKMKEKGDIPEGYSVSREKKERFSLILESASTNQTSMYLCASSSPAAGLGDYEQYFGPGTRLTVT.

This clone turned up a few times. V gene TRBV19 combines with J gene TRBJ1-1, with unresolved D. This CDR3 comprises 11 residues. Between the trimmed V and J ends, which lost 8 bases and 2 bases, there was a span of 6 bases. The V gene's germline CDR1 is LNHDA and CDR2 SQIVND (reference sequence). CDR3 sequence reads: CASAGNTEAFF. The CDR3 bases are TGTGCCAGTGCAGGAAACACTGAAGCTTTCTTT.

The J gene is TRBJ2-1, the V gene TRBV6-4; 10 bases align to TRBD2. Germline V lookup: CDR1 MRHNA, CDR2 SNTAGT. The CDR3 loop spans 13 amino acids. V gave up 4 bases and J gave up 15 bases; unmatched junction bases: 9. The CDR3 spells CASSGERGGRLFF. The CDR3, as DNA: TGTGCCAGCAGTGGAGAGCGGGGGGGGCGTCTGTTCTTC.

This clone has just one count. The chain joins TRBV28 to TRBJ2-7, with 8 bases lining up with TRBD1. This CDR3 comprises 16 residues. The V gene's germline CDR1 is MDHEN and CDR2 SYDVKM. V was pared by 5 bases and J by 1 base, with 10 bases of the junction left unmatched. The CDR3 loop is CASSPPGQVYSYEQYF. CDR3 nucleotide sequence: TGTGCCAGCAGTCCGCCGGGACAGGTGTATTCCTACGAGCAGTACTTC.

The chain recombines TRBV24-1 with TRBJ2-1, with 10 bases that match TRBD2. Losses at the gene ends were 7 bases for V and 5 bases for J; bases not matched to a gene: 10. The germline V gene encodes CDR1 KGHDR and CDR2 SFDVKD. There are 16 residues in the CDR3. The CDR3 DNA is TGTGCCACCAGCGACCCCTCTAGCGGGAGTGACAATGAGCAGTTCTTC. Translating it yields CATSDPSSGSDNEQFF.

This clone has only one observation. CDR3 nucleotide sequence: TGTGCCAGCAGCTTAGATATGACAGGGGACACTGAAGCTTTCTTT. This translates into CASSLDMTGDTEAFF. The chain links TRBV28 to TRBJ1-1, with TRBD1 matching 8 bases. Losses at the gene ends were 6 bases for V and 3 bases for J; bases not matched to a gene: 9. This CDR3 is 15 amino acids long. Germline loops: CDR1 MDHEN, CDR2 SYDVKM.

This clone was picked up a small number of times. CDR3 sequence reads: CASRQTGGGYTIYF. The CDR3 DNA is TGTGCCAGCAGACAGACAGGGGGTGGTTACACCATATATTTT. The chain is built from TRBV28 and TRBJ1-3; 9 bases align to TRBD1. The CDR3 is 14 residues long. Unmatched junction bases numbered 8, after V lost 6 bases and J lost 8 bases. Germline values: CDR1 MDHEN, CDR2 SYDVKM. The variable domain in full, completed from reference TRBV28 and TRBJ1-3, reads DVKVTQSSRYLVKRTGEKVFLECVQDMDHENMFWYRQDPGLGLRLIYFSYDVKMKEKGDIPEGYSVSREKKERFSLILESASTNQTSMYLCASRQTGGGYTIYFGEGSWLTVV.